This TCR beta chain was captured by sequencing in a study of post-analysis software for immune sequencing data. Overall study findings and caveats: Patients used about 5 TRBV segments, including TRBV5-6, TRBV5-1 and TRBV20-1, more often than controls.

V lost 4 bases to trimming and J lost 8 bases, with 17 bases between them. The CDR3 runs to 15 residues. CDR1 is MGHRA, CDR2 YSYEKL, per germline. Unique-molecular-identifier-tagged TCR beta cDNA libraries were used. MiXCR, applied by TCRdb to the PCR reads, yields one record per CDR3 protein. The table lists about 460,000 distinct CDR3 sequences, roughly 46% of them singletons. With regard to this clonotype: The target antigen is unknown.

Sequences were obtained from blood. This receptor was obtained from a girl aged 10-17 years with multiple sclerosis. The chain links TRBV4-1 to TRBJ1-4; tentatively, D is TRBD1 (5 bases). CDR3 in DNA: TGCGCCAGCAGCCTAGGGACTTCGGGGGAGGAAAAACTGTTTTTT. Its protein is CASSLGTSGEEKLFF.